This is a list of T cell receptor beta chains from one sample in a study of blood T cell repertoires in COVID-19. This table comes from immunoSEQ multiplex PCR, and its TCRdb copy is limited to in-frame clones, with some not included. This sample carries 190,000 or so clones, around 87% of them seen once, and the ten largest clones take roughly 2.9%. Sequencing was performed on peripheral blood. Every receptor here comes from a young woman with active or convalescent COVID-19. CDR3s include the opening cysteine and the closing phenylalanine or tryptophan. The order of the fields is clone size, D gene, J gene, V gene, CDR3 protein, CDR3 DNA. A D gene is named only where the DNA matches it firmly. Expanded clones get a size class; other rows say once, few or many, or leave the size out.

>NA|NA|TRBJ2-6|TRBV3-1/TRBV3-2
CASTLSGANVLTF
TGTGCCAGCACCCTCTCTGGGGCCAACGTCCTGACTTTC
>NA|TRBD2|TRBJ2-3|TRBV9
CASSGPGVAGGRGVTDTQYF
TGTGCCAGCAGCGGACCGGGAGTAGCGGGAGGGCGGGGAGTAACAGATACGCAGTATTTT
>NA|NA|TRBJ1-6|TRBV10-3
CAISPRQSSYNSPLHF
TGTGCCATCAGCCCTAGACAGAGCTCCTATAATTCACCCCTCCACTTT
>once|NA|TRBJ1-3|TRBV28
CATRPLRNTIYF
TGTGCCACCAGGCCTCTACGAAACACCATATATTTT
>many|NA|TRBJ1-2|TRBV19
CASSEDRYYGYTF
TGTGCCAGTAGTGAAGACAGGTACTATGGCTACACCTTC
>NA|NA|TRBJ2-7|TRBV2
CASSEERVHEQYF
TGTGCCAGCAGTGAAGAGAGGGTTCACGAGCAGTACTTC
>NA|TRBD1|TRBJ1-2|TRBV28
CASSFRGTGGDGYTF
TGTGCCAGCAGTTTCCGTGGGACAGGGGGGGATGGCTACACCTTC
>NA|TRBD1|TRBJ1-1|TRBV11-2
CASSLVRTGEAFF
TGTGCCAGCAGCTTAGTCCGGACAGGGGAAGCTTTCTTT
>NA|TRBD1|TRBJ2-4|TRBV27
CASSFTGQLAKNIQYF
TGTGCCAGCAGTTTTACGGGACAGCTAGCCAAAAACATTCAGTACTTC
>NA|NA|TRBJ2-1|TRBV5-4
CASSDQQGPGFF
TGTGCCAGCAGCGATCAACAGGGCCCGGGGTTCTTC
>few|NA|TRBJ2-5|TRBV4-1
CASSQDRETTQETQYF
TGCGCCAGCAGCCAAGATAGGGAGACTACCCAAGAGACCCAGTACTTC
>once|NA|TRBJ1-2|TRBV14
CASSQDSNSGYGYTF
TGTGCCAGCAGCCAAGACTCGAACAGCGGATATGGCTACACCTTC
>NA|TRBD1|TRBJ2-7|TRBV16
CASSQLDREFYEQYF
TGTGCCAGCAGCCAATTGGACAGGGAATTCTACGAGCAGTACTTC
>NA|TRBD1|TRBJ2-1|TRBV24-1
CATSDPGTGLYNEQFF
TGTGCCACCAGTGATCCCGGGACAGGGCTATACAATGAGCAGTTCTTC
>NA|NA|TRBJ1-1|TRBV18
CASSPVFEDRTEAFF
TGTGCCAGCTCACCAGTTTTCGAGGATCGGACTGAAGCTTTCTTT
>NA|NA|TRBJ2-3|TRBV7-7
CASSSTGTDTQYF
TGTGCTAGCAGCTCCACAGGGACAGATACGCAGTATTTT
>NA|NA|TRBJ1-2|TRBV7-8
CASSQGQSYGYTF
TGTGCCAGCAGCCAAGGACAGTCGTATGGCTACACCTTC
>NA|TRBD1|TRBJ1-5|TRBV7-2
CASSWTGGNQPQHF
TGTGCCAGCAGCTGGACAGGGGGCAATCAGCCCCAGCATTTT
>NA|NA|TRBJ2-7|TRBV12-3/TRBV12-4
CASSFSYEQYF
TGTGCCAGCAGTTTTAGTTACGAGCAGTACTTC
>NA|NA|TRBJ2-1|TRBV29-1
CSPTAASNNEQFF
TGCAGCCCGACGGCGGCTTCTAACAATGAGCAGTTCTTC
>NA|TRBD1|TRBJ2-1|TRBV13
CASSTRTGAPSYNEQFF
TGTGCCAGCAGCACCCGGACAGGGGCCCCCTCTTACAATGAGCAGTTCTTC
>NA|NA|TRBJ2-7|TRBV11-3
CASSLVLDSNDHEQYF
TGTGCCAGCAGCTTAGTATTGGACTCGAACGACCACGAGCAGTACTTC
>NA|NA|TRBJ1-2|TRBV27
CASRPTAPGGYTF
TGTGCCAGCAGACCGACCGCTCCAGGGGGCTACACCTTC
>once|TRBD1|TRBJ2-1|TRBV18
CASSSDRDNEQFF
TGTGCCAGCTCATCGGACAGGGACAATGAGCAGTTCTTC
>NA|NA|TRBJ2-7|TRBV6-6
CASSYLERASHEQYF
TGTGCCAGCAGTTACCTGGAGCGCGCCTCCCACGAGCAGTACTTC
>NA|NA|TRBJ1-4|TRBV15
CATSRDREANEKLFF
TGTGCCACCAGCAGAGACAGGGAGGCGAATGAAAAACTGTTTTTT
>NA|NA|TRBJ1-2|TRBV7-9
CASSDSGLDGYTF
TGTGCCAGCAGCGATTCTGGACTCGATGGCTACACCTTC
>NA|TRBD2|TRBJ2-1|TRBV7-6
CASSARSSGIYEQFF
TGTGCCAGCAGCGCCCGGAGTAGCGGGATCTATGAGCAGTTCTTC
>NA|NA|TRBJ2-2|TRBV7-2
CASSLVAMRYTNTGELFF
TGTGCCAGCAGCTTGGTAGCTATGAGGTATACGAACACCGGGGAGCTGTTTTTT
>NA|TRBD1|TRBJ2-7|TRBV18
CASSPIGRGTFEQYF
TGTGCCAGCTCACCAATCGGCAGGGGGACCTTCGAGCAGTACTTC
>NA|NA|TRBJ2-1|TRBV7-9
CASSYLWTYNEQFF
TGTGCCAGCAGCTATCTTTGGACTTACAATGAGCAGTTCTTC
>NA|TRBD1|TRBJ1-4|TRBV6-5
CASSYGQGANYEKLFF
TGTGCCAGCAGTTACGGGCAGGGGGCTAACTATGAAAAACTGTTTTTT
>NA|TRBD2|TRBJ2-7|TRBV28
CASTPSGRAYEQYF
TGTGCCAGCACCCCTAGCGGGAGAGCCTACGAGCAGTACTTC
>NA|NA|TRBJ2-3|TRBV5-6
CASSLNTRRTDTQYF
TGTGCCAGCAGCTTGAATACCCGGAGAACAGATACGCAGTATTTT
>once|NA|TRBJ1-4|TRBV30
CAWTQGYNEKLFF
TGTGCCTGGACCCAGGGATATAATGAAAAACTGTTTTTT
>NA|TRBD1|TRBJ1-2|TRBV28
CASSQGQVYGYTF
TGTGCCAGCAGCCAGGGACAGGTCTATGGCTACACCTTC
>NA|TRBD2|TRBJ2-7|TRBV7-9
CASSLDWGAGGPHYEQYF
TGTGCCAGCAGCTTGGATTGGGGAGCGGGAGGGCCTCACTACGAGCAGTACTTC
>few|TRBD2|TRBJ2-1|TRBV6-5
CASRRGGFLNEQFF
TGTGCCAGCAGGCGGGGGGGATTTCTCAATGAGCAGTTCTTC
>NA|NA|TRBJ1-1|TRBV6-5
CASRSWAAEAFF
TGTGCCAGCAGATCCTGGGCAGCCGAAGCTTTCTTT
>NA|TRBD1|TRBJ2-7|TRBV6-5
CASSYDRGMNEQYF
TGTGCCAGCAGTTACGACAGGGGCATGAACGAGCAGTACTTC
>NA|NA|TRBJ2-3|TRBV18
CASSPAGATSTDTQYF
TGTGCCAGCTCACCCGCGGGCGCTACTAGCACAGATACGCAGTATTTT
>NA|TRBD1|TRBJ1-2|TRBV4-1
CASSQGTGGVDGYTF
TGCGCCAGCAGCCAAGGGACAGGGGGCGTTGATGGCTACACCTTC